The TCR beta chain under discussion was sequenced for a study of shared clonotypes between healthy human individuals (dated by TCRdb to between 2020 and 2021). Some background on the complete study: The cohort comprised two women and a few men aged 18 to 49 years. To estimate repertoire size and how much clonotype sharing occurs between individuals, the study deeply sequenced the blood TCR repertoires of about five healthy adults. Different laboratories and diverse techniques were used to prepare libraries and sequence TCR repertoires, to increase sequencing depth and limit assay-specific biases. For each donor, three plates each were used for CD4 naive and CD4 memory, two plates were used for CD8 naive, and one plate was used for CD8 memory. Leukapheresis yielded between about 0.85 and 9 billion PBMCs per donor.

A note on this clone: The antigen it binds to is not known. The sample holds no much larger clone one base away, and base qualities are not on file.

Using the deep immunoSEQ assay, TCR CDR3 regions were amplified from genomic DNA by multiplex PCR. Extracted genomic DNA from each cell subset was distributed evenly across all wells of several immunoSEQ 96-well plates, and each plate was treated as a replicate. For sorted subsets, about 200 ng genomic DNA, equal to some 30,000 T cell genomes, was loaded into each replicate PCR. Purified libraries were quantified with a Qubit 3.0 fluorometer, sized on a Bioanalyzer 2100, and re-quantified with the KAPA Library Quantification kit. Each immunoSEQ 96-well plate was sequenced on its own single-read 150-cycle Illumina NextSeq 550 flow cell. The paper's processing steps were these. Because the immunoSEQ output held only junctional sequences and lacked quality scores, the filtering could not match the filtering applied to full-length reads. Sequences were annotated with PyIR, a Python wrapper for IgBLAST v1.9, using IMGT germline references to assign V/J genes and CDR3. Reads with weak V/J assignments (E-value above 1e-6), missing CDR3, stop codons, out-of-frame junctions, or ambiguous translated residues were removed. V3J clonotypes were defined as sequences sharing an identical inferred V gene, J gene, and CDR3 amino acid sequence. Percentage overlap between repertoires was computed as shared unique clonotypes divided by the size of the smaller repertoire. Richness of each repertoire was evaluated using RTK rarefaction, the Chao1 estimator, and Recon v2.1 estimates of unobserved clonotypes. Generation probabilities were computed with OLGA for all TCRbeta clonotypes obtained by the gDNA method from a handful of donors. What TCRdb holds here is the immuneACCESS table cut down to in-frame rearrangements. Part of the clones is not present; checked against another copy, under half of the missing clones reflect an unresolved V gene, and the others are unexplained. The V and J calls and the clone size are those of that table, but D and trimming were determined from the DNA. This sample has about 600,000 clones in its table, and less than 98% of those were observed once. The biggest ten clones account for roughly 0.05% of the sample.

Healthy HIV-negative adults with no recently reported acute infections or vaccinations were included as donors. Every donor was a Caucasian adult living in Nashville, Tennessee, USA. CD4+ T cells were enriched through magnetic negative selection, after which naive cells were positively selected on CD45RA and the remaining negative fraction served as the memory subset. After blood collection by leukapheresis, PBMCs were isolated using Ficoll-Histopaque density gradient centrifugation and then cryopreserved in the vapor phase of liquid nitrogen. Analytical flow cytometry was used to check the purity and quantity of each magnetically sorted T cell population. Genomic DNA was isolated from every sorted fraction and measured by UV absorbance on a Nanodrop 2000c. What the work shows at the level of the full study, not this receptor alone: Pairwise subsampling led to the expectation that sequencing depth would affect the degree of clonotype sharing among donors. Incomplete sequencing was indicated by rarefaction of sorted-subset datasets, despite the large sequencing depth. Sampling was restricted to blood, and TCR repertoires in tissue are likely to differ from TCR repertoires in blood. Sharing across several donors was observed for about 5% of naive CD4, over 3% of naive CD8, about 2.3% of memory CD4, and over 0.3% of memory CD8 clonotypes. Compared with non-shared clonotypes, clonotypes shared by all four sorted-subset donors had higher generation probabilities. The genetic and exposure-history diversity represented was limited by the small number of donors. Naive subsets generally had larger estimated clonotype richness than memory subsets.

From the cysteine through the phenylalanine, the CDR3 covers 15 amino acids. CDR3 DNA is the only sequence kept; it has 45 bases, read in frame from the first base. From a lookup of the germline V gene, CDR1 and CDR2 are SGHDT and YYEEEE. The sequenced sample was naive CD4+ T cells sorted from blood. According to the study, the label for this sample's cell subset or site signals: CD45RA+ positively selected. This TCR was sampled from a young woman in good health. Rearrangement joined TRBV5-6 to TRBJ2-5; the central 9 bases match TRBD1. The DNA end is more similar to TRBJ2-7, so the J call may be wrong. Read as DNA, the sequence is TGTGCCAGCAGCGCGTCGGGACAGGGAAACTACGAGCAGTACTTC. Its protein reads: CASSASGQGNYEQYF.